Below are 13 T cell receptor beta chains sequenced from a single sample in a study of T cells in Graves' hyperthyroidism and ophthalmopathy. RNA transcripts yielded amplified TCR beta CDR3 regions. The HTBI primer set drove a first-round RT-PCR of the TCR CDR3. TCRdb reanalysed the multiplex PCR reads using MiXCR and keeps one entry per CDR3 protein. This sample has some 700,000 distinct CDR3 sequences, with roughly 17% found just once. The material sequenced was blood. The source is a man in his fifties or sixties with Graves' hyperthyroidism.

At least ten counts were recorded for this clonotype. The chain couples TRBV5-5 to TRBJ2-4, with 10 bases fitting TRBD2. The germline CDR1 and CDR2 sequences are SGHKS and YYEKEE (reference sequence). The CDR3 length is 17 residues. Losses at the gene ends were 3 bases for V and 5 bases for J; bases not matched to a gene: 11. The CDR3 here is CASSWTSGQTWQNIQYF. The CDR3 DNA is TGTGCCAGCAGCTGGACTAGCGGCCAAACTTGGCAAAACATTCAGTACTTC.

This clonotype was detected ten times or more. This rearrangement joins TRBV27 to TRBJ1-2; D is possibly TRBD1 (5 bases). The germline gives CDR1 MNHEY, CDR2 SMNVEV (reference sequence). V shed 3 bases and J shed 8 bases, with 13 bases lying between them. The CDR3 totals 13 residues. The CDR3 DNA reads as TGTGCCAGCAGTTTTACAGGCACACTCGGCTACACCTTC. Its translation is CASSFTGTLGYTF.

The chain combines TRBV20-1 with TRBJ2-7; D possibly matches TRBD1 or TRBD2 (5 bases each). This CDR3 has 16 residues. Per germline, CDR1 DFQATT and CDR2 SNEGSKA (reference sequence). Trimming stripped 5 bases from V and 1 base from J, with 21 bases between. The DNA of the CDR3 is TGCAGTGCTTATTGGGGCCGGGACGGAGCGTCCTACGAGCAGTACTTC. It encodes CSAYWGRDGASYEQYF.

This clonotype was observed at least ten times. The V gene is TRBV6-1, the J gene TRBJ2-1, with D possibly being TRBD1 or TRBD2 (5 bases each). The CDR3 runs 11 residues. Per the germline V gene, CDR1 is MNHNS and CDR2 is SASEGT. V dropped 6 bases and J dropped 8 bases, with 8 bases sitting between them. In DNA, the CDR3 is TGTGCCAGCAGGGGGGTGGATGAGCAGTTCTTC. Translation: CASRGVDEQFF.

The chain has TRBV5-4 and TRBJ1-2; 8 nucleotides align to TRBD1. This CDR3 region has 14 residues. Trimming took 4 bases from V and 5 from J; bases not matched to a gene: 7. Per the germline V gene, CDR1 is SGHNT and CDR2 is YYREEE (reference sequence). The CDR3 protein is CASSQDRELYGYTF. The CDR3 DNA reads TGTGCCAGCAGCCAGGACAGGGAGCTGTATGGCTACACCTTC.

This clonotype has a handful of counts. This rearrangement joins TRBV7-9 to TRBJ2-2; 9 nucleotides match TRBD2. The germline V gene encodes CDR1 SEHNR and CDR2 FQNEAQ (reference sequence). The V gene end was trimmed by 4 bases and the J gene end by 0 bases; junction bases not matched to a gene: 6. The CDR3 sequence is 17 residues long. The CDR3 DNA reads as TGTGCCAGCAGCTCTCCGACTAGCGGTCCGAACACCGGGGAGCTGTTTTTT. The encoded protein is CASSSPTSGPNTGELFF.

This clonotype was found many times. The junction departs from the called germline gene at one end, perhaps through a read error. The chain recombines TRBV6-1 with TRBJ2-5, with 7 bases fitting TRBD2. Germline V CDR1 and CDR2: MNHNS, SASEGT. CDR3 length: 14 amino acids. DNA of the CDR3: TGTGCCAGCAGTCAAGCGGGAATGGCTGAGACCCAGTACTTC. Translated, it gives CASSQAGMAETQYF.

This clonotype was counted only a few times. The gene calls are TRBV7-2 and TRBJ2-5; D is possibly TRBD1 (6 bases). The CDR3 consists of 14 residues. With 5 bases removed from V and 7 bases from J, the gap between germline ends came to 17 bases. The germline CDR1 and CDR2 sequences are SGHTA and FQGNSA. As DNA, the CDR3 is TGTGCCAGCAGCAGGACAGTGAATATTGGGACCCAGTACTTC. It is translated as CASSRTVNIGTQYF. The full variable domain, its missing parts supplied by reference TRBV7-2 and TRBJ2-5, is GAGVSQSPSNKVTEKGKDVELRCDPISGHTALYWYRQSLGQGLEFLIYFQGNSAPDKSGLPSDRFSAERTGGSVSTLTIQRTQQEDSAVYLCASSRTVNIGTQYFGPGTRLLVL.

The chain has TRBV30 and TRBJ1-1; the D is unclear. The CDR3 length is 14 residues. The germline V and J ends were trimmed by 4 bases and 0 bases, with 12 bases remaining between them. Germline CDR1 GTSNPN, CDR2 SVGIG (reference sequence). DNA for the CDR3: TGTGCCTGGATCCCCTGGCGGCTGAACACTGAAGCTTTCTTT. It codes for CAWIPWRLNTEAFF. The full variable domain, completed using reference TRBV30 and TRBJ1-1, is SQTIHQWPATLVQPVGSPLSLECTVEGTSNPNLYWYRQAAGRGLQLLFYSVGIGQISSEVPQNLSASRPQDRQFILSSKKLLLSDSGFYLCAWIPWRLNTEAFFGQGTRLTVV.

This clonotype appeared a few times. The chain joins TRBV9 to TRBJ1-5; D possibly corresponds to TRBD1 (6 bases). CDR1 is SGDLS and CDR2 is YYNGEE in the germline V gene. V was clipped by 0 bases and J by 5 bases, with 9 bases between them. This CDR3 comprises 14 residues. For the CDR3, the DNA is TGTGCCAGCAGCGTAGGGGGGGCGGATCAGCCCCAGCATTTT. Translated, it gives CASSVGGADQPQHF.

This clonotype was seen many times. The chain links TRBV27 to TRBJ1-5; a weak D match, TRBD1 (5 bases). Trimming cost V 0 bases and J 7 bases, with 13 bases left between them. Germline-derived CDR1 and CDR2 are MNHEY and SMNVEV (reference sequence). This CDR3 comprises 15 residues. The CDR3 spells CASSLSSGSWQPQHF. The CDR3 DNA follows: TGTGCCAGCAGTTTATCGTCAGGGTCATGGCAGCCCCAGCATTTT.

At least ten counts were recorded for this clonotype. The chain joins TRBV10-2 to TRBJ2-2; D possibly matches TRBD1 or TRBD2 (5 bases each). CDR3 length: 17 amino acids. Looked up from germline, CDR1 is WSHSY and CDR2 is SAAADI. V lost 5 bases to trimming and J lost 0 bases, with 16 bases between them. CDR3: CASSLDTATTNTGELFF. In DNA, the CDR3 is TGCGCCAGCAGTCTGGACACAGCGACTACGAACACCGGGGAGCTGTTTTTT.

The sample holds many counts of this clonotype. The V and J genes are TRBV28 and TRBJ2-7; 7 bases align to TRBD2. Per the germline V gene, CDR1 is MDHEN and CDR2 is SYDVKM. The CDR3 loop spans 17 amino acids. With 2 bases clipped from V and 0 bases from J, the junction kept 10 bases outside the gene matches. CDR3 nucleotides: TGTGCCAGCAGTTTACTCTTGGGGACTACCTTCTCCTACGAGCAGTACTTC. Translating gives CASSLLLGTTFSYEQYF.